The rows below give T cell receptor beta chains drawn from one sample of a study of T cells in Graves' hyperthyroidism and ophthalmopathy. TCRdb reprocessed the multiplex PCR reads via MiXCR and lists one record per CDR3 protein. The repertoire holds 450,000 to 600,000 distinct CDR3 sequences, with 14% as singletons. Sequencing was done on a sample of blood. These receptors all stem from a woman aged 40 to 50 with Graves' hyperthyroidism. CDR3s include the opening cysteine and the closing phenylalanine or tryptophan.

>TRBJ2-7|TRBV7-8
CASSLNRDPSYEQYF
>TRBJ1-1|TRBV5-1
CASSSTTKLGMNTEAFF
>TRBJ2-7|TRBV20-1
CSARVGLGPYEQYF
>TRBJ2-1|TRBV20-1
CSALKRNNEQFF
>TRBJ2-7|TRBV28
CASRSWREENEQYF
>TRBJ1-1|TRBV7-2
CASSQNGYTEAFF
>TRBJ1-1|TRBV12-3/TRBV12-4
CASSPGGKVDTEAFF
>TRBJ1-5|TRBV20-1
CSARDGTIKQPQHF
>TRBJ1-2|TRBV6-1
CASNRQGSVDGYTF
>TRBJ1-2|TRBV28
CASKGHQNGYGYTF
>TRBJ1-2|TRBV20-1
CSARDQGHNYGYTF
>TRBJ2-1|TRBV19
CASSIGLAKGNEQFF
>TRBJ2-3|TRBV5-1
CASSAKASGRAPDTQYF
>TRBJ2-7|TRBV18
CASSPQRGWMPDEQYF
>TRBJ1-2|TRBV4-1
CASSHGTGEIGVYTF
>TRBJ1-4|TRBV10-3
CAISDITGEKLFF
>TRBJ1-2|TRBV5-1
CASSLDRTDYGYTF
>TRBJ1-1|TRBV28
CASALWTRGDTEAFF
>TRBJ2-2|TRBV5-5
CASSGGTFSTGELFF
>TRBJ1-1|TRBV6-1
CASREDSFLNTEAFF
>TRBJ2-1|TRBV5-1
CASSRTSGASSYNEQFF
>TRBJ1-6|TRBV20-1
CSARDTQGRDSPLHF
>TRBJ1-2|TRBV7-9
CASSLAQELMTGYTF
>TRBJ2-6|TRBV15
CATSRGRTGVYQGNVLTF
>TRBJ2-3|TRBV7-8
CASILAGGSADTQYF
>TRBJ2-2|TRBV5-1
CASSPRLATNTGELFF
>TRBJ1-2|TRBV12-3/TRBV12-4
CASSLGEFVNTF
>TRBJ1-5|TRBV7-2
CASSLGLGNSNQPQHF
>TRBJ1-5|TRBV30
CAWSQLTGSNQPQHF
>TRBJ1-1|TRBV7-9
CASSLVTTEAFF
>TRBJ1-2|TRBV20-1
CSADRDRGSYGYTF
>TRBJ2-7|TRBV6-5
CASSYLGQVGYEQYF
>TRBJ1-5|TRBV29-1
CSDQRRGGEGNQPQHF
>TRBJ2-7|TRBV27
CASFSTSTYEQYF
>TRBJ2-1|TRBV27
CASSSWTGPYNEQFF
>TRBJ2-3|TRBV28
CASSILAGGPPADTQYF
>TRBJ1-4|TRBV7-8
CASSSYLSDREEKLFF
>TRBJ2-1|TRBV7-9
CASSLGLASTDEQFF
>TRBJ1-2|TRBV6-5
CASSYSGQGRKDNYGYTF
>TRBJ1-5|TRBV6-2/TRBV6-3
CASTKGQGGVTSNQPQHF
>TRBJ1-2|TRBV19
CASWQGALANYGYTF
>TRBJ2-5|TRBV12-3/TRBV12-4
CASSLAGSEAQYF
>TRBJ2-2|TRBV5-1
CASSPRGGWGSDGELFF
>TRBJ2-5|TRBV4-1
CASARGAGEPETQYF
>TRBJ2-7|TRBV7-2
CASSLAGPYSYEQYF
>TRBJ1-5|TRBV19
CASSSGDPIRGYSNQPQHF
>TRBJ1-1|TRBV20-1
CSARLGQDQGAFF
>TRBJ1-1|TRBV7-6
CASSAPGQTKSAEAFF
>TRBJ2-7|TRBV29-1
CSVGTPGWEQYF
>TRBJ2-1|TRBV6-1
CASSARAGPNNEQFF
>TRBJ2-7|TRBV5-1
CASSLVSNYEQYF